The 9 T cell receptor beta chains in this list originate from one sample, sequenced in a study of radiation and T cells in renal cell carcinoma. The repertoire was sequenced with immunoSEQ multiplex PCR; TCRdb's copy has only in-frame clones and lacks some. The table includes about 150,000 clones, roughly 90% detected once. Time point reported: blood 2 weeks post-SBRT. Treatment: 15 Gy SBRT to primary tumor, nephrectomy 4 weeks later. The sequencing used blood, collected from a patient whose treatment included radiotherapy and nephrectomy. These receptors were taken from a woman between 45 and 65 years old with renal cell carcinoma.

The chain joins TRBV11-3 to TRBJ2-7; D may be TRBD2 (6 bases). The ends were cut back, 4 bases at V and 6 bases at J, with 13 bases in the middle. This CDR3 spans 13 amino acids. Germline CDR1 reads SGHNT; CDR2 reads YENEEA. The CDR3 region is CASSSELGSEQYF. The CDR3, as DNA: TGTGCCAGCAGCTCCGAACTCGGGAGCGAGCAGTACTTC.

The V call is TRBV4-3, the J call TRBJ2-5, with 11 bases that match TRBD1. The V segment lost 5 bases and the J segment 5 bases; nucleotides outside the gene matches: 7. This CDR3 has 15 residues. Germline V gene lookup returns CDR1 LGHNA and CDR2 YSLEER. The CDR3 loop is CASSASGQGGETQYF. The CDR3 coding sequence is TGCGCCAGCAGCGCCTCGGGACAGGGGGGTGAGACCCAGTACTTC.

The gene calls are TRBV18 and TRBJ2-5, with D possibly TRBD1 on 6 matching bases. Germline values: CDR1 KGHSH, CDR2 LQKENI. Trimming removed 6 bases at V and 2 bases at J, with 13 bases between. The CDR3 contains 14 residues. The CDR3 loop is CASSLGQGQETQYF. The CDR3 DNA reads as TGTGCCAGCTCCCTGGGGCAGGGGCAAGAGACCCAGTACTTC. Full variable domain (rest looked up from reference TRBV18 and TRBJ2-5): NAGVMQNPRHLVRRRGQEARLRCSPMKGHSHVYWYRQLPEEGLKFMVYLQKENIIDESGMPKERFSAEFPKEGPSILRIQQVVRGDSAAYFCASSLGQGQETQYFGPGTRLLVL.

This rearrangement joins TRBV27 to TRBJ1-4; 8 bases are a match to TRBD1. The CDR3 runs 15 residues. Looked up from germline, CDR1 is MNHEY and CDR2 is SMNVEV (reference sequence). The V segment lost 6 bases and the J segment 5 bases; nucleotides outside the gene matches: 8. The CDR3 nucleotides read TGTGCCAGCAGGTTACGACAGGGGAGCAATGAAAAACTGTTTTTT. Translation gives CASRLRQGSNEKLFF.

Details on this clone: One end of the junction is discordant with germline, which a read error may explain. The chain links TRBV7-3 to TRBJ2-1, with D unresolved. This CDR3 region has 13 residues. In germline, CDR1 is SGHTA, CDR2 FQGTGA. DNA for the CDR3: TGTGCCAGCAGCTTAAACTCCAACAATGAGCAGTTCTTC. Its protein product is CASSLNSNNEQFF.

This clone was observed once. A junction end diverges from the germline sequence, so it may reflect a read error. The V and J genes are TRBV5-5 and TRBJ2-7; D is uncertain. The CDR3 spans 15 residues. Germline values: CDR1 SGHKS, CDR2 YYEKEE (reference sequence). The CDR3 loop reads CASSPRTSGSYEQYF. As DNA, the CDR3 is TGTGCCAGCAGCCCCCGGACGTCCGGCTCCTACGAGCAGTATTTC.

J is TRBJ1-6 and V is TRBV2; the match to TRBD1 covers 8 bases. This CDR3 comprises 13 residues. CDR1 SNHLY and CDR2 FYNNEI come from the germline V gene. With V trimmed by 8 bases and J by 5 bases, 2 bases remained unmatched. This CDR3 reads CASRDRNNSPLHF. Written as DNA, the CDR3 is TGTGCCAGCCGGGACAGGAATAATTCACCCCTCCACTTT.

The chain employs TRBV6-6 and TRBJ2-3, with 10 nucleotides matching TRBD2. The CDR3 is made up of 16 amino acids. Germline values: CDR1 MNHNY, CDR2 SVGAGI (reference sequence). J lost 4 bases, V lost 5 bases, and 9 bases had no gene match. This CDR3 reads CASSLGGAGGPDTQYF. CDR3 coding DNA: TGTGCCAGCAGTCTCGGGGGAGCGGGGGGGCCAGATACGCAGTATTTT.

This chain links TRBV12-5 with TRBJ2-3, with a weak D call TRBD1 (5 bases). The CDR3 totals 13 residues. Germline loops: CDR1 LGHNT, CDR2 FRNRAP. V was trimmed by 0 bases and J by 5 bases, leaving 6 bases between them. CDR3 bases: TGTGCTAGTGGTTTGGTAAGGGGAGATACGCAGTATTTT. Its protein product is CASGLVRGDTQYF.